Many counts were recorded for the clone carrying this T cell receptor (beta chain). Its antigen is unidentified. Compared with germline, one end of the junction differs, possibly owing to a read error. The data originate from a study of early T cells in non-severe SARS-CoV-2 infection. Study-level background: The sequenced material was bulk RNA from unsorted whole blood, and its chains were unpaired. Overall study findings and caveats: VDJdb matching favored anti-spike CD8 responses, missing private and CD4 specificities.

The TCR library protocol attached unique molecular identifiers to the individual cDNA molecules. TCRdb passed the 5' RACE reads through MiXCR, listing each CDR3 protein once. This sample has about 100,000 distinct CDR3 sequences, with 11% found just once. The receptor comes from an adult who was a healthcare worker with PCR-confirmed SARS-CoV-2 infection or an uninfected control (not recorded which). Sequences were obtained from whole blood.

The CDR3: CASSSGQLYEQYF. CDR3 coding DNA: TGTGCCAGCAGCTCGGGACAGCTCTACGAGCAGTACTTC. The chain carries TRBV5-1 and TRBJ2-7; 7 bases are shared with TRBD1. The CDR3 runs to 13 residues. Germline values: CDR1 SGHRS, CDR2 YFSETQ. The full variable domain, with the rest looked up from reference TRBV5-1 and TRBJ2-7, is KAGVTQTPRYLIKTRGQQVTLSCSPISGHRSVSWYQQTPGQGLQFLFEYFSETQRNKGNFPGRFSGRQFSNSRSEMNVSTLELGDSALYLCASSSGQLYEQYFGPGTRLTVT.